The 3 T cell receptor beta chains in this list originate from one sample, sequenced in a study of T cell repertoires in cytomegalovirus infection. MiXCR, run by TCRdb on the reads, gives a single entry per CDR3 protein. Counted here are 290,000 or so distinct CDR3 sequences, 9.6% occurring once; the ten biggest clones make up 2% to 3%. Sequencing was performed on PBMCs. All receptors come from a human donor in good health (CMV status not recorded). Some clones in this sample may be carry-over from other donors' samples.

This clonotype was found many times. The chain recombines TRBV12-3 or TRBV12-4 with TRBJ1-2; the D gene is possibly TRBD1 (6 bases). The CDR3 contains 15 residues. V lost 0 bases, J lost 5 bases, and 13 bases lay in between. In DNA, the CDR3 is TGTGCCAGCAGTTTAGCGAACAGGGACAATTATGGCTACACCTTC. Its translation is CASSLANRDNYGYTF.

Ten or more counts support this clonotype. The DNA of the CDR3 is TGTGCCAGCAGCTTCCGGGGACAGGGAGGCTCTGGGGCCAACGTCCTGACTTTC. Its protein is CASSFRGQGGSGANVLTF. The chain combines TRBV7-2 with TRBJ2-6; 9 positions agree with TRBD1. Germline V lookup: CDR1 SGHTA, CDR2 FQGNSA. V lost 3 bases, J lost 0 bases, and 6 bases stayed unmatched. This CDR3 has 18 amino acids.

This clonotype has more than one count but fewer than ten. This sequence joins TRBV3-1 and TRBJ2-2; D gene uncertain. The CDR3 runs 14 residues. The V gene lost 7 bases and the J gene lost 7 bases, with 16 bases spanning the gap. Germline values: CDR1 LGHDT, CDR2 YNNKEL (reference sequence). Here the CDR3 reads CASTLRMGIGELFF. In nucleotides, the CDR3 is TGTGCCAGCACCCTCAGGATGGGGATCGGGGAGCTGTTTTTT.